This T cell receptor beta chain was retrieved from a study of monozygotic twins with cystic fibrosis (dated by TCRdb to 2020 to 2023). Concerning the study at large: Barcoded libraries were prepared from about 3 micrograms of fragmented DNA with 15 PCR cycles. Data for three of the twin pairs had previously been reported in another context. To assess genetic influence on V and J gene usage, the study compared TCR beta repertoires within and across 16 monozygotic twin pairs with cystic fibrosis. Twins were ranked among roughly 1,100 cohort participants for weight-for-height and FEVPerc (FEV1 disease centile) at the day of blood sampling. The cohort comprised ten female and six male twin pairs aged roughly 2.0 to 40 years, median roughly 9.9 years, mostly children and adolescents. Study-wide findings and limitations: In 13 of 16 pairs, V gene usage most closely resembled the co-twin's, and the same held for J usage in 8 of 16 pairs, a pattern suggesting genetic constraints. Simpson clonality tended to be low (median approximately 0.0095), which suggests a naive-dominated repertoire, although clonality was higher in the most severely affected patients. Monozygotic CF twin pairs shared significantly more nucleotide-identical clonotypes within each pair than unrelated CF individuals shared with one another (P = 0.000026, Mann-Whitney). Only a small cohort was studied, and no association of shared CDR3 numbers with age, concordance or disease severity was found.

The twin pairs came from the European Cystic Fibrosis Twin and Sibling Study Cohort, which recruited patients from about 160 CF clinics across 14 European countries. Zygosity and CFTR genotype were verified in-house, and zygosity was tested by multiplex PCR of nine short tandem repeat loci. Peripheral blood was taken from each twin, and clinical parameters were recorded on the day of blood sampling. Phenol/chloroform extraction was used to isolate genomic DNA from peripheral blood cells, and the DNA was then kept in TE buffer at 4 degrees C. Following the manufacturer's instructions, TCR beta CDR3 regions were amplified by multiplex PCR with the immunoSEQ immune profiling system. An Illumina NextSeq system was used to carry out the sequencing. In the paper's pipeline: Sequence data were processed on the immunoSEQ Analyzer platform, and clonality was computed as the square root of Simpson's index of productive rearrangements. Similarity in V and J usage was quantified by Jensen-Shannon distance, and CDR3 generation probabilities were calculated with OLGA. The immuneACCESS database (August 2020) and VDJdb (December 2020) were searched for shared CDR3 sequences. TCRdb retrieved this table from immuneACCESS and kept in-frame rearrangements only. Not all clones are present; in checked studies, unresolved V genes account for under half, and no reason is known for the remainder. V and J calls and clone size are those listed in that table; D and trimming were worked out from the DNA. The sample table holds tens of thousands of clones, of which under 95% were seen once. The ten largest account for about 0.2% of the sample.

The CDR3 holds 15 amino acids from the cysteine to the phenylalanine. This entry keeps only the CDR3 DNA: 45 bases, framed from base 1. V trim: 0 bases; J trim: 3 bases; unmatched bases: 1. The germline V gene supplies CDR1 SGHVS and CDR2 FQNEAQ. With regard to this clone: This receptor's antigen is unknown. It has no much larger one-base neighbor in the sample; base qualities were not kept.

Material for sequencing was blood. The TCR sequence derives from a boy younger than 10 with cystic fibrosis. Recombination linked TRBV7-8 to TRBJ2-7; TRBD1 aligns with 11 central bases. The CDR3 protein sequence reads: CASSLAGQGVYEQYF. The sequenced DNA: TGTGCCAGCAGCTTAGCGGGACAGGGGGTCTACGAGCAGTACTTC.